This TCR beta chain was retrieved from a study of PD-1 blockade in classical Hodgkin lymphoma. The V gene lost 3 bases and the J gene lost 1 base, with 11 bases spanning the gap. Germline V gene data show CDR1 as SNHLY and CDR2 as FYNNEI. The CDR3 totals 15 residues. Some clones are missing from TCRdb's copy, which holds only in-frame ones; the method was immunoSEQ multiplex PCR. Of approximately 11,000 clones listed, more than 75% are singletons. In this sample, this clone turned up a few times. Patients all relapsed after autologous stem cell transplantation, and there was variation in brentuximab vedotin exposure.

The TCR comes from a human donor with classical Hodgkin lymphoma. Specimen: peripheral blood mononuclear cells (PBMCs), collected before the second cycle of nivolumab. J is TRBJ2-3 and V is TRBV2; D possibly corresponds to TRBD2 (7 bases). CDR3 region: CASSEGAGGTDTQYF. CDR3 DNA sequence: TGTGCCAGCAGTGAGGGGGCGGGAGGCACAGATACGCAGTATTTT.